The subject of this entry is one T cell receptor beta chain. The data are from a study of T cell responses to AZD1222 COVID-19 vaccine. Here immunoSEQ multiplex PCR was the method, and the copy in TCRdb shows in-frame clones only, minus some. The sample includes more than 85,000 clones, around 90% seen only once; the top ten take about 7.5%. V was clipped by 3 bases and J by 8 bases, with 8 bases between them. Germline values: CDR1 SGDLS, CDR2 YYNGEE. This CDR3 spans 12 amino acids. The source was peripheral blood, collected on day 0 of AZD1222 vaccination. The chain carries TRBV9 and TRBJ1-4; D is ambiguous. This clonotype was sampled from an adult in good health. As DNA, the CDR3 is TGTGCCAGCAGCGCGCCGGGAGAAAAACTGTTTTTT. This codes for CASSAPGEKLFF.